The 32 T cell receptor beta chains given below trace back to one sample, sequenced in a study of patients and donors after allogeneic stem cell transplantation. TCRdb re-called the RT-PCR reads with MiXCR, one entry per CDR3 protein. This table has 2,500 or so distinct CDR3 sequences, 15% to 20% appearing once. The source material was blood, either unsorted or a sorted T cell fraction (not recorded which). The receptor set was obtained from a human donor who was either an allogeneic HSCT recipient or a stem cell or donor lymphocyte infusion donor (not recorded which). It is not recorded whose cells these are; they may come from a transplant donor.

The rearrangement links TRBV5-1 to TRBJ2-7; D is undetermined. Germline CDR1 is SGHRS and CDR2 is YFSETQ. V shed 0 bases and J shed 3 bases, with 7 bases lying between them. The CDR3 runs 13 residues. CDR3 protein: CASSLDWGYEQYF. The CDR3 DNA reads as TGCGCCAGCAGCTTGGACTGGGGCTACGAGCAGTACTTC. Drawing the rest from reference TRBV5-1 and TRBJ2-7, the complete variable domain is KAGVTQTPRYLIKTRGQQVTLSCSPISGHRSVSWYQQTPGQGLQFLFEYFSETQRNKGNFPGRFSGRQFSNSRSEMNVSTLELGDSALYLCASSLDWGYEQYFGPGTRLTVT.

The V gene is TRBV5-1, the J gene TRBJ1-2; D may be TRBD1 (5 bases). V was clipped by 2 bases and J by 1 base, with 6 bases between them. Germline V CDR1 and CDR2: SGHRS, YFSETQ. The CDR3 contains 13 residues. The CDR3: CASSFDSNYGYTF. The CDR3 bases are TGCGCCAGCAGCTTCGACAGTAACTATGGCTACACCTTC.

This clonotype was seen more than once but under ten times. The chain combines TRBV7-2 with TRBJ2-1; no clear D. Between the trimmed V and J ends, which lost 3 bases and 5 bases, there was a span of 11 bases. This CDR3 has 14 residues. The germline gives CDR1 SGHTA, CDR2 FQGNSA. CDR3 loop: CASSFSAANNEQFF. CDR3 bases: TGTGCCAGCAGCTTCTCCGCGGCTAACAATGAGCAGTTCTTC.

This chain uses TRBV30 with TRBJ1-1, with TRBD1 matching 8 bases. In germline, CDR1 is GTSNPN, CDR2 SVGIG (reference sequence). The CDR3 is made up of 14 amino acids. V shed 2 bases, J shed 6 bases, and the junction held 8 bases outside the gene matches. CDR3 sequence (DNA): TGTGCCTGGAGTTCATATTTACAGGGGGCTGAAGCTTTCTTT. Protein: CAWSSYLQGAEAFF. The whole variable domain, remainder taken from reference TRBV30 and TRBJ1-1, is SQTIHQWPATLVQPVGSPLSLECTVEGTSNPNLYWYRQAAGRGLQLLFYSVGIGQISSEVPQNLSASRPQDRQFILSSKKLLLSDSGFYLCAWSSYLQGAEAFFGQGTRLTVV.

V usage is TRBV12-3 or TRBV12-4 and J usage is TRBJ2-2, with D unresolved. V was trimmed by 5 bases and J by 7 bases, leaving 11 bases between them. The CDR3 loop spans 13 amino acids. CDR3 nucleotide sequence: TGTGCCAGCAGTCGTAGGGAAAGCGGGGAGCTGTTTTTT. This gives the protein CASSRRESGELFF.

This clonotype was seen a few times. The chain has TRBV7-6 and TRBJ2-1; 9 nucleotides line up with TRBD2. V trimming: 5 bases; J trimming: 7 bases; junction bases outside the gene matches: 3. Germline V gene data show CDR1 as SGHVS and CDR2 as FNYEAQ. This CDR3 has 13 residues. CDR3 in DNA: TGTGCCAGCAGCACGACTAGCGGAAATGAGCAGTTCTTC. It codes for CASSTTSGNEQFF.

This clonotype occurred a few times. In nucleotides, the CDR3 is TGCAGTGCGTCCGGGACAGGCCCTTACGAGCAGTACTTC. It encodes CSASGTGPYEQYF. The V gene is TRBV20-1, the J gene TRBJ2-7; 8 bases agree with TRBD1. Germline CDR1 DFQATT, CDR2 SNEGSKA (reference sequence). The junction had 8 bases not matched to a gene; V was cut back by 6 bases and J by 4 bases. This CDR3 is 13 amino acids long.

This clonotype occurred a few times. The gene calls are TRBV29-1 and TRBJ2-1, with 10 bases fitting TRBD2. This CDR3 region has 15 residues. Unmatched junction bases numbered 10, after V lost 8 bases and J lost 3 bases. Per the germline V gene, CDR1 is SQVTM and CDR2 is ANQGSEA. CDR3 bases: TGCAGCCACCGGGCTAGCGGGAGTTTCTACAATGAGCAGTTCTTC. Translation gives CSHRASGSFYNEQFF.

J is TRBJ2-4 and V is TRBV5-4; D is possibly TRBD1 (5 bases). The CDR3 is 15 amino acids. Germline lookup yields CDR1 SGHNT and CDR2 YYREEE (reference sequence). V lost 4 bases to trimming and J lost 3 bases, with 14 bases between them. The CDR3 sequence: CASSPDQGYKNIQYF. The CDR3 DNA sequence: TGTGCCAGCAGCCCAGACCAGGGATACAAAAACATTCAGTACTTC.

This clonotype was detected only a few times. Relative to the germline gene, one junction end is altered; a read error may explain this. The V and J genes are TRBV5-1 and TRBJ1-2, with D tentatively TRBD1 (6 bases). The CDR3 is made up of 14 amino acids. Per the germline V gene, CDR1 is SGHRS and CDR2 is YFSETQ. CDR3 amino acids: CASSLVQGDGGYTF. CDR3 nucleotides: TGCGCTAGCAGCTTGGTACAGGGAGACGGGGGCTACACCTTC.

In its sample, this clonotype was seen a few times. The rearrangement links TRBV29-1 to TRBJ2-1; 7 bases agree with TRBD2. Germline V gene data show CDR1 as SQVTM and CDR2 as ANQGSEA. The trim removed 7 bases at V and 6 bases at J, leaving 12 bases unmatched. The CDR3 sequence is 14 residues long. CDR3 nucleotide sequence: TGCAGCGAGACCGGGGCGGGAGTGATCAATGAGCAGTTCTTC. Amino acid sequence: CSETGAGVINEQFF.

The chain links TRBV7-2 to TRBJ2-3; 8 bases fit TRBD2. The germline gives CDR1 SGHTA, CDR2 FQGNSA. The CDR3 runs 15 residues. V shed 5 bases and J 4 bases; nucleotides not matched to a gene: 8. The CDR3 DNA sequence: TGTGCCAGCAGCCCCGGGACTAGGGGCTCAGATACGCAGTATTTT. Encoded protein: CASSPGTRGSDTQYF.

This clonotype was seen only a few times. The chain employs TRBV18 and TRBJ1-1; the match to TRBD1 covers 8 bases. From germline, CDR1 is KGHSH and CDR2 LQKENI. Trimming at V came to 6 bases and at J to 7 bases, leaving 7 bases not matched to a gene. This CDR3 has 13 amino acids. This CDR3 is CASSPTGGNEAFF. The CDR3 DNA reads TGTGCCAGCTCCCCCACAGGGGGTAATGAAGCTTTCTTT.

In nucleotides, the CDR3 is TGTGCCAGCAGCTTGGAACTAGCGGCCTACGAGCAGTACTTC. It is translated as CASSLELAAYEQYF. The V call is TRBV7-2, the J call TRBJ2-7; 8 nucleotides align to TRBD2. This CDR3 is built from 14 residues. Trimming cost V 3 bases and J 2 bases; bases outside gene matches: 3. CDR1 is SGHTA and CDR2 is FQGNSA in the germline V gene.

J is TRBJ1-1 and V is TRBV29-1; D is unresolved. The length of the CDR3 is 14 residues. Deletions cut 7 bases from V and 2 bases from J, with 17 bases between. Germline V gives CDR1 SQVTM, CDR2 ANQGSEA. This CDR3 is CSAETPPGNTEAFF. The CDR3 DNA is TGCAGCGCCGAAACTCCTCCCGGAAACACTGAAGCTTTCTTT. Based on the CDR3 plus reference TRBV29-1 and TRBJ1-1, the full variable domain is SAVISQKPSRDICQRGTSLTIQCQVDSQVTMMFWYRQQPGQSLTLIATANQGSEATYESGFVIDKFPISRPNLTFSTLTVSNMSPEDSSIYLCSAETPPGNTEAFFGQGTRLTVV.

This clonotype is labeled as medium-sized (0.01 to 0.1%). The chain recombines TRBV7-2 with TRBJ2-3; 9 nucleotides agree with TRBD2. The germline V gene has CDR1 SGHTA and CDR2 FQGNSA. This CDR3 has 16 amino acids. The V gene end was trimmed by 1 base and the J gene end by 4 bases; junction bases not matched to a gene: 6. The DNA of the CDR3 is TGTGCCAGCAGCTTAGGTATAGCGGGAGTTGCAGATACGCAGTATTTT. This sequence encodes CASSLGIAGVADTQYF.

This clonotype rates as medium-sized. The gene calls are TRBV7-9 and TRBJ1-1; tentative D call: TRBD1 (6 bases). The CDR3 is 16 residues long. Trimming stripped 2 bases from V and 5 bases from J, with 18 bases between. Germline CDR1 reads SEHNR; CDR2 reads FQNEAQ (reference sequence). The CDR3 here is CASSLPSTGARTEAFF. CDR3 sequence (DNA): TGTGCCAGCAGCTTACCGTCCACGGGGGCGAGGACTGAAGCTTTCTTT.

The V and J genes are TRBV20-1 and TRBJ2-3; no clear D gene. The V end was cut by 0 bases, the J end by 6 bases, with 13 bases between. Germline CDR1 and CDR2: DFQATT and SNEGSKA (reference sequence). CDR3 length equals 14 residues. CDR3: CSARDRVAWDTQYF. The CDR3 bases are TGCAGTGCTAGAGATAGAGTAGCTTGGGATACGCAGTATTTT.

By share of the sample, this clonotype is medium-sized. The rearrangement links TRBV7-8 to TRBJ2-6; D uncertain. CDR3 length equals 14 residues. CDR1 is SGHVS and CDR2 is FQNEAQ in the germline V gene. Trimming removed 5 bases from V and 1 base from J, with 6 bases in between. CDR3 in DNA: TGTGCCAGCAGCCCCCATTCTGGGGCCAACGTCCTGACTTTC. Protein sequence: CASSPHSGANVLTF. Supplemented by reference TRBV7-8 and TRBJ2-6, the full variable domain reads GAGVSQSPRYKVAKRGQDVALRCDPISGHVSLFWYQQALGQGPEFLTYFQNEAQLDKSGLPSDRFFAERPEGSVSTLKIQRTQQEDSAVYLCASSPHSGANVLTFGAGSRLTVL.

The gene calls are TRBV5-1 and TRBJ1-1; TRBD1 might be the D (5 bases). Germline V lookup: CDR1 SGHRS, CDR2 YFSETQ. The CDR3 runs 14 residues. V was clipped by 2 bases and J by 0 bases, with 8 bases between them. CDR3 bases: TGCGCCAGCAGCTTTTCGACAGTGAACACTGAAGCTTTCTTT. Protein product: CASSFSTVNTEAFF.

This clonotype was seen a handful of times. In nucleotides, the CDR3 is TGTGCCAGCAGTTCCCTCCCCAGGGAAGCTGAAGCTTTCTTT. This sequence encodes CASSSLPREAEAFF. This chain links TRBV7-8 with TRBJ1-1; D possibly corresponds to TRBD1 (5 bases). The V gene lost 6 bases and the J gene lost 6 bases, with 17 bases spanning the gap. Germline V lookup: CDR1 SGHVS, CDR2 FQNEAQ. This CDR3 is built from 14 residues.

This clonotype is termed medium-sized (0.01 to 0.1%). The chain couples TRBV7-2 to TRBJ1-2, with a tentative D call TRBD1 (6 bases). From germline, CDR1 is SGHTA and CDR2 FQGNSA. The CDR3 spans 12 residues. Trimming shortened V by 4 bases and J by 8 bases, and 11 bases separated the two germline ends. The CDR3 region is CASSSTGGGYTF. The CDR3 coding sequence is TGTGCCAGCAGCTCGACAGGTGGAGGCTACACCTTC.

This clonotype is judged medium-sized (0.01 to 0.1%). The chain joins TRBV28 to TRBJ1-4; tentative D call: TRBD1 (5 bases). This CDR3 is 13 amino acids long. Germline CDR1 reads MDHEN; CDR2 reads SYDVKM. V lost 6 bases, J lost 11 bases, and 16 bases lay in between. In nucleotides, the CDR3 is TGTGCCAGCAGAACCGGAGGGGTTTCGAAACTGTTTTTT. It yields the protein CASRTGGVSKLFF. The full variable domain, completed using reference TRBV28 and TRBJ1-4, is DVKVTQSSRYLVKRTGEKVFLECVQDMDHENMFWYRQDPGLGLRLIYFSYDVKMKEKGDIPEGYSVSREKKERFSLILESASTNQTSMYLCASRTGGVSKLFFGSGTQLSVL.

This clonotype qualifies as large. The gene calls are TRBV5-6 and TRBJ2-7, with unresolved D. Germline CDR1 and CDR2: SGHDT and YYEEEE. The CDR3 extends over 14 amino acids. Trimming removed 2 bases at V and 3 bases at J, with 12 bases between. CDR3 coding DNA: TGTGCCAGCAGCTTTCGAAGTAGAAGCTACGAGCAGTACTTC. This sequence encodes CASSFRSRSYEQYF.

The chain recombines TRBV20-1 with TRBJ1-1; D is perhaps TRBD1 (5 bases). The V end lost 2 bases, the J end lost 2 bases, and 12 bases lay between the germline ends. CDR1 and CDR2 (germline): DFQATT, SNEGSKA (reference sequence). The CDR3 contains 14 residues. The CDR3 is CSARSGRANTEAFF. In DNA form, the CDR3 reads TGCAGTGCTAGATCGGGCAGGGCCAACACTGAAGCTTTCTTT.

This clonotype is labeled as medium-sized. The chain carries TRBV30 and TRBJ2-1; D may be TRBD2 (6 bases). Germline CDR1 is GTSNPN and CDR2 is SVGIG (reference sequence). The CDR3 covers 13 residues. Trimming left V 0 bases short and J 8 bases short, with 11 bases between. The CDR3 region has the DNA TGTGCCTGGAGTGTACGACTAGGTGATGAGCAGTTCTTC. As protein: CAWSVRLGDEQFF.

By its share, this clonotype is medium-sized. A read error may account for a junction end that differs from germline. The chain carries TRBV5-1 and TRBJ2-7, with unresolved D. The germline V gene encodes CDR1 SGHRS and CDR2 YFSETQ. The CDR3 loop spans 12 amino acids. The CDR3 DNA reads TGCGCCAGCAGCTTGTATAGTACAGACCTGGTCTTC. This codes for CASSLYSTDLVF.

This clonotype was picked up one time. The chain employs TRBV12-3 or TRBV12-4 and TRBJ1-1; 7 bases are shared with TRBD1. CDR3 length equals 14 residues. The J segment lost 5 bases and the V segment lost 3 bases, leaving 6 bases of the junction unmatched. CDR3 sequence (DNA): TGTGCCAGCAGTTTCGCGAGGGGGCAGACTGAAGCTTTCTTT. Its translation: CASSFARGQTEAFF.

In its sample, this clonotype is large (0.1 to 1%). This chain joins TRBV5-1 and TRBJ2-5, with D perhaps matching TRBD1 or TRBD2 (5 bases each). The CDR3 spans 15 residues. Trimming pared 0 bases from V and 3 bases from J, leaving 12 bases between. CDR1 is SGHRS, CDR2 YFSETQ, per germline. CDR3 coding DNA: TGCGCCAGCAGCTTGGCCGGGACCTTGAAAGAGACCCAGTACTTC. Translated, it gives CASSLAGTLKETQYF.

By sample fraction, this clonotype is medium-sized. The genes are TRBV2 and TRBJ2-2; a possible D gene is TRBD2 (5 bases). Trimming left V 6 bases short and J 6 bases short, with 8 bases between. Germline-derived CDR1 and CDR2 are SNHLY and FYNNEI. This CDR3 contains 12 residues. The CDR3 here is CASRRAAGELFF. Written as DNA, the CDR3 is TGTGCCAGCAGGCGGGCCGCCGGGGAGCTGTTTTTT.

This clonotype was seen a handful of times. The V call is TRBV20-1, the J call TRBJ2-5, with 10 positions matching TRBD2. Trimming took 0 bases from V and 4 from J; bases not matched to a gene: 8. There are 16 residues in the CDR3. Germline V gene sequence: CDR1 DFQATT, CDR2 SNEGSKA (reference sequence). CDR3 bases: TGCAGTGCTAGAGATCGGCTAGCGGGAGCGAGAGAGACCCAGTACTTC. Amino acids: CSARDRLAGARETQYF.

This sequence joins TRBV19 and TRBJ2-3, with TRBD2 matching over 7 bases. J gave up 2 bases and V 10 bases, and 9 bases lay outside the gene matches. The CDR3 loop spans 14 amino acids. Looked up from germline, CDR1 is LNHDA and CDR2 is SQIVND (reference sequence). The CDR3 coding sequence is TGTGCCATTTCGCCTAGCGGCCACACAGATACGCAGTATTTT. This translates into CAISPSGHTDTQYF.